Shown below are 8 T cell receptor beta chains from a single sample sequenced in a study of shared T cell receptors in the human thymus. Method: immunoSEQ multiplex PCR; TCRdb's copy keeps in-frame clones and lacks some. This sample has some 760,000 clones, with approximately 85% found just once. The sample also formed part of further work on human thymus T cells.

The sequenced sample was thymocytes. Source of these receptors: a girl less than two years old with a congenital heart defect.

The chain couples TRBV7-2 to TRBJ1-2; TRBD1 agrees at 7 bases. The CDR3 runs 16 residues. Germline V gives CDR1 SGHTA, CDR2 FQGNSA. V was clipped by 1 base and J by 2 bases; unmatched bases: 7. CDR3 bases: TGTGCCAGCAGCTTAGTTGGAGGGGGCGGGAACTATGGCTACACCTTC. Protein product: CASSLVGGGGNYGYTF.

This chain links TRBV27 with TRBJ1-1, with 8 bases matching TRBD1. There are 14 residues in the CDR3. Looked up from germline, CDR1 is MNHEY and CDR2 is SMNVEV (reference sequence). Trimming removed 3 bases from V and 5 bases from J; junction bases left unmatched: 5. CDR3 in amino acids: CASSFNRGRTEAFF. The CDR3 DNA follows: TGTGCCAGCAGTTTTAACAGGGGGAGGACTGAAGCTTTCTTT.

This sequence joins TRBV4-1 and TRBJ1-3; 9 bases align to TRBD1. Germline CDR1 reads MGHRA; CDR2 reads YSYEKL. This CDR3 is 15 amino acids long. V lost 4 bases to trimming and J lost 5 bases; unmatched junction nucleotides: 6. The DNA of the CDR3 is TGCGCCAGCAGCCGCCACAGGGGGCAAAGAAACACCATATATTTT. Residues: CASSRHRGQRNTIYF.

As concerns this clone: Other DNA sequences in the same sample also yield this CDR3. The V and J genes are TRBV7-2 and TRBJ1-1; 8 bases fit TRBD1. Germline loops: CDR1 SGHTA, CDR2 FQGNSA. With 2 bases clipped from V and 4 bases from J, the junction kept 3 bases outside the gene matches. The CDR3 loop spans 14 amino acids. DNA of the CDR3: TGTGCCAGCAGCTTAACAGGGGGGGGCACTGAAGCTTTCTTT. It yields the protein CASSLTGGGTEAFF.

The chain employs TRBV7-2 and TRBJ2-5, with TRBD2 matching 9 bases. Germline V CDR1 and CDR2: SGHTA, FQGNSA. V was pared by 7 bases and J by 3 bases, with 9 bases of the junction left unmatched. CDR3 length equals 15 residues. The CDR3 spells CASTPVASGEETQYF. In nucleotides, the CDR3 is TGTGCCAGCACCCCCGTTGCTAGCGGGGAAGAGACCCAGTACTTC.

The V gene is TRBV2, the J gene TRBJ1-2; a possible D gene is TRBD1 (6 bases). V was shortened by 11 bases and J by 3 bases, with 19 bases between the two germline ends. The CDR3 length is 14 residues. In germline, CDR1 is SNHLY, CDR2 FYNNEI. CDR3 coding DNA: TGTGCCGATACACCGGGACAAAGGGACTATGGCTACACCTTC. It translates to CADTPGQRDYGYTF. Looking up the rest from reference TRBV2 and TRBJ1-2 gives the full variable domain: EPEVTQTPSHQVTQMGQEVILRCVPISNHLYFYWYRQILGQKVEFLVSFYNNEISEKSEIFDDQFSVERPDGSNFTLKIRSTKLEDSAMYFCADTPGQRDYGYTFGSGTRLTVV.

The chain recombines TRBV11-2 with TRBJ2-1; 7 bases are shared with TRBD2. Germline V gene lookup returns CDR1 SGHAT and CDR2 FQNNGV. CDR3 length equals 16 residues. V lost 3 bases, J lost 2 bases, and 7 bases stayed unmatched. CDR3 DNA sequence: TGTGCCAGCAGCTTGGGGAGGGGAGACCCCTACAATGAGCAGTTCTTC. Its translation is CASSLGRGDPYNEQFF.

This clone was picked up a small number of times. V usage is TRBV7-2 and J usage is TRBJ1-5, with D unclear. This CDR3 comprises 14 residues. V lost 0 bases to trimming and J lost 3 bases, with 6 bases between them. The germline V gene encodes CDR1 SGHTA and CDR2 FQGNSA. The CDR3: CASSLAGLNQPQHF. The CDR3 DNA follows: TGTGCCAGCAGCTTAGCGGGCCTCAATCAGCCCCAGCATTTT.